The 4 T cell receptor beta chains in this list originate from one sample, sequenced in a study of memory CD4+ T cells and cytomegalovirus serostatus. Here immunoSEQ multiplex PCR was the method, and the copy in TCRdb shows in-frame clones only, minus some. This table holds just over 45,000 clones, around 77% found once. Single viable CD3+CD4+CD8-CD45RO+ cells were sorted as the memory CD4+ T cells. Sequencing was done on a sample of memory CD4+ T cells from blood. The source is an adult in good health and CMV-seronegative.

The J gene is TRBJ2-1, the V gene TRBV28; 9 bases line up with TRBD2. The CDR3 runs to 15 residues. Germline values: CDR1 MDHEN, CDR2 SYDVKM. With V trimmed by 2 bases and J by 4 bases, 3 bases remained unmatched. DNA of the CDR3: TGTGCCAGCAGTTTAGCTAGCGGGACATACAATGAGCAGTTCTTC. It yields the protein CASSLASGTYNEQFF.

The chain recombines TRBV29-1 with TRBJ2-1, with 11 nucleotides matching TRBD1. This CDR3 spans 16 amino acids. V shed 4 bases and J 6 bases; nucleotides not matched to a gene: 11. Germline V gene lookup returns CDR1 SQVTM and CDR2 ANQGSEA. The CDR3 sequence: CSVAHRTGTGGNEQFF. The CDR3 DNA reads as TGCAGCGTTGCTCATAGGACCGGGACAGGGGGCAATGAGCAGTTCTTC.

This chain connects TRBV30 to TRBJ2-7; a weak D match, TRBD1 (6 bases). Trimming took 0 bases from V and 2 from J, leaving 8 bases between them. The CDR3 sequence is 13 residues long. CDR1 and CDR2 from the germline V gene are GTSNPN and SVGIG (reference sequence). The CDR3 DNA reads TGTGCCTGGAGTGTGCAGGGGACCTACGAGCAGTACTTC. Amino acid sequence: CAWSVQGTYEQYF.

CDR3 in amino acids: CASIQNTEAFF. The CDR3 nucleotides are TGTGCCAGCATTCAGAACACTGAAGCTTTCTTT. The J gene is TRBJ1-1, the V gene TRBV19; D unclear. Germline assignment: CDR1 LNHDA and CDR2 SQIVND (reference sequence). The V gene lost 9 bases and the J gene lost 1 base, with 6 bases spanning the gap. This CDR3 is built from 11 residues.